Listed here is a single T cell receptor beta chain. This clonotype was found many times. The antigen it recognizes is unknown. The sample holds no much larger clone one base away, and base qualities are not on file. CDR1 and CDR2, per the germline V gene, are MDHEN and SYDVKM. The CDR3 sequence holds 16 residues, the cysteine and phenylalanine included. Just the 48-base CDR3 DNA is kept, in frame starting at base 1. At the junction V is shortened by 5 bases and J by 6 bases; bases outside the gene matches: 12. The TCR beta CDR3 regions were amplified from the RNA transcripts. The TCR CDR3 was subjected to a first round of RT-PCR using the HTBI primer set and the Qiagen OneStep RT-PCR kit. Libraries were constructed in a second round of multiplex PCR, after which size selection and purification were performed. Libraries were sequenced paired-end with 100 bp reads on an Illumina HiSeq2000. Processing in the source paper ran as follows. SOAPnuke was used to process the raw data, removing reads that contained adapters or uncalled bases, had a mean Phred below 15, or lacked an exact match to the constant primer or identifier. COPE v1.2.5 was used to merge the high-quality paired reads, and each unique nucleotide sequence was defined as a clonotype. MiTCR v1.1 was used to align the clonotypes against IMGT TRBV, TRBD and TRBJ reference segments. Analysis was restricted to V-J combinations with a frequency above 0.0001, which covered about 99% of repertoires. The TCS score was defined as F50 (clonal expansion) divided by E x V (chaos), with BLOSUM62-based TCRdist calculated between CDR3 peptides within each V-J. Welch's t-statistics and random forest reduced just over 500 V-J features to 13, which were used in a naive Bayes classifier (R e1071). TCRdb trimmed the raw reads at Q25, called clones with MiXCR and kept productive beta chains. Entries are consolidated by CDR3 protein sequence, retaining the most common genes and DNA. The V and J calls were determined by TCRdb, not by the authors. The sample table shows about 340,000 distinct CDR3 sequences, and under 25% are seen once. The ten largest account for over 45% of the sample.

These data belong to a study of T cells in Graves' hyperthyroidism and ophthalmopathy (dated by TCRdb to about 2019). Study-level background: Peripheral blood was collected at initial diagnosis, before any treatment. To identify distinguishing TCR V-J signatures, a discovery cohort of around 98 patients was used, comprising under 45 with Graves' ophthalmopathy and 57 with stable Graves' hyperthyroidism. An independent validation cohort of fewer than 20 hyperthyroidism patients and roughly 16 patients who later progressed to ophthalmopathy tested prospective prediction of ophthalmopathy. The 90 or so discovery patients were randomly split 7:3 into training and test sets. The study also compared thyroid tissue and blood T-cell repertoires from about 6 Graves' hyperthyroidism patients. Once sampling was done, hyperthyroidism patients were given methimazole at a starting dose of 30 mg daily, whereas ophthalmopathy patients were given high-dose intravenous methylprednisolone. TCR Vbeta CDR3 sequencing of roughly 140 peripheral blood samples (43 ophthalmopathy, approximately 80 hyperthyroidism and roughly 17 progressor patients) is reported in the paper. Paper-wide results and their limitations: In validation, the model predicted progression to ophthalmopathy with roughly 66% sensitivity and roughly 72% specificity, a median of 6.5 months before onset. Most expanded thyroid clonotypes (frequency above 0.001) were also detected in blood, a finding suggesting that blood repertoires may reflect thyroid immune responses. Sample size was not statistically predetermined, and investigators were not blinded to group allocation. In cross-validation, a model built on a 13 V-J signature told ophthalmopathy apart from stable hyperthyroidism with 85% to 90% sensitivity and about 81% specificity, and in testing the same model reached 80%/75%.

Graves' hyperthyroidism was defined as stable when no progression to ophthalmopathy occurred over 18 months of follow-up. The hyperthyroidism patients were between 18 and 65 years old and newly diagnosed, with a disease duration of less than 2 months. Any patient with an uncontrolled infection, another autoimmune disease, pregnancy or lactation was excluded. Clinical symptoms, serum thyroxine and TRAb, thyroid ultrasound, and orbital computed tomography formed the basis for the diagnoses. PBMCs were isolated from 10 ml of fresh peripheral blood by Ficoll-Paque density gradient centrifugation. Total RNA was extracted using Trizol reagent, and RNA quality was assessed on an Agilent 2100 Bioanalyzer.

Sample: blood. The chain is made from TRBV28 and TRBJ2-3; TRBD1 matches 9 bases in the middle. The receptor's source is a woman aged 45 to 65 with Graves' hyperthyroidism. The CDR3 protein: CASSVQGALPSDTQYF. Read as DNA, the sequence is TGTGCCAGCAGTGTACAGGGGGCACTACCCTCCGATACGCAGTATTTT. The CDR3, completed at both ends by the reference TRBV28 and TRBJ2-3 genes, gives the full variable domain DVKVTQSSRYLVKRTGEKVFLECVQDMDHENMFWYRQDPGLGLRLIYFSYDVKMKEKGDIPEGYSVSREKKERFSLILESASTNQTSMYLCASSVQGALPSDTQYFGPGTRLTVL.